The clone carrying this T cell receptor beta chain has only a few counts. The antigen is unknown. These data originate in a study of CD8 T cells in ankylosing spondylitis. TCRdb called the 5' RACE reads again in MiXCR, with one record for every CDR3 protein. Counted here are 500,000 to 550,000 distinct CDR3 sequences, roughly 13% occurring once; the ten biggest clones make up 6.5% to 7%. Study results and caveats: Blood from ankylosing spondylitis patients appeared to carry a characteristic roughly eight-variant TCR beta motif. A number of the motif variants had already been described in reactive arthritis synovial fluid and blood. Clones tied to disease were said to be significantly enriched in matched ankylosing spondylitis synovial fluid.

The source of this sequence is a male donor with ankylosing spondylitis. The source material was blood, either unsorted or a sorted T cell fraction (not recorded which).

CDR3 loop: CSVERGQGRSGANVLTF. CDR3 bases: TGCAGCGTTGAAAGGGGACAGGGGAGATCTGGGGCCAACGTCCTGACTTTC. The chain couples TRBV29-1 to TRBJ2-6; 10 positions agree with TRBD1. J was trimmed by 1 base and V by 2 bases; bases with no gene match: 5. Per germline, CDR1 SQVTM and CDR2 ANQGSEA. This CDR3 contains 17 residues. Full variable domain (outside the CDR3, taken from reference TRBV29-1 and TRBJ2-6): SAVISQKPSRDICQRGTSLTIQCQVDSQVTMMFWYRQQPGQSLTLIATANQGSEATYESGFVIDKFPISRPNLTFSTLTVSNMSPEDSSIYLCSVERGQGRSGANVLTFGAGSRLTVL.